This T cell receptor (beta chain) is from a study of Graves' ophthalmopathy and Graves' hyperthyroidism. Amplification of TCR beta CDR3 regions used RNA transcripts. In the first round, RT-PCR was carried out with HTBI primers, and a multiplex PCR formed the second round. MiXCR was run by TCRdb on the multiplex PCR reads, yielding one entry per CDR3 protein. The sample has around 1.1 million distinct CDR3 sequences; about 35% are singletons. J lost 8 bases, V lost 1 base, and 3 bases had no gene match. The CDR3 is made up of 15 amino acids. Germline V gives CDR1 SGHDN, CDR2 FVKESK. This clonotype was recorded a few times.

The clonotype comes from an adult man with Graves' hyperthyroidism. What was sequenced was peripheral blood or thyroid tissue (not recorded which). The V and J genes are TRBV14 and TRBJ1-3; the match to TRBD1 covers 12 bases. DNA for the CDR3: TGTGCCAGCAGCCAAGGGGACAGGGGGCAGGACACCATATATTTT. Protein: CASSQGDRGQDTIYF.